This T cell receptor (beta chain) was obtained from a study of blood T cells in healthy people across ages. Whole-study findings and limits: The fall in TCR beta diversity per million T cells was roughly linear with age.

Details on this clonotype: No antigen is known for it.

PCR was performed a second time for about 6 to 11 cycles using a sample-barcoded 5' primer and a J-beta primer mix. With 12 random nucleotides, a template-switch adaptor tagged each individual cDNA molecule. TCRdb reprocessed the 5' RACE reads with MiXCR, giving one entry per CDR3 protein. The profile shows hundreds of thousands of distinct CDR3 sequences, around 48% of them singletons. The CDR3 runs 13 residues. Germline assignment: CDR1 MNHEY and CDR2 SVGEGT. Trimming removed 6 bases at V and 2 bases at J, with 10 bases between. Sequencing was done on a sample of blood. The source is a man older than 75 in good health. The chain carries TRBV6-2 or TRBV6-3 and TRBJ2-5, with D unclear. The CDR3 sequence: CASRWLTQETQYF. DNA of the CDR3: TGTGCCAGCAGGTGGCTAACTCAAGAGACCCAGTACTTC.